This T cell receptor (beta chain) was sequenced in a study of T cells in localized non-small cell lung cancer. The method was immunoSEQ multiplex PCR; TCRdb's version includes in-frame clones alone and lacks a portion of them. The data show approximately 1,300 clones, 23% seen once. By share of the sample, this clone is medium-sized (0.01 to 0.1%). The junction shows a germline mismatch at one end, possibly a read error. CDR1 and CDR2 (germline): MNHGY, SAAAGT. This CDR3 comprises 16 residues. Source: lung tumor tissue, taken before any cancer treatment. The chain links TRBV6-8 to TRBJ2-1; possibly TRBD2 for D (6 bases). This TCR was recovered from a man between 35 and 75 years old with stage III lung adenocarcinoma. CDR3 nucleotides: TGTGCCAGCAGTTTATTAGCGGAGCCGCCTACCAATGCGCAGTTCTTC. Its translation is CASSLLAEPPTNAQFF.